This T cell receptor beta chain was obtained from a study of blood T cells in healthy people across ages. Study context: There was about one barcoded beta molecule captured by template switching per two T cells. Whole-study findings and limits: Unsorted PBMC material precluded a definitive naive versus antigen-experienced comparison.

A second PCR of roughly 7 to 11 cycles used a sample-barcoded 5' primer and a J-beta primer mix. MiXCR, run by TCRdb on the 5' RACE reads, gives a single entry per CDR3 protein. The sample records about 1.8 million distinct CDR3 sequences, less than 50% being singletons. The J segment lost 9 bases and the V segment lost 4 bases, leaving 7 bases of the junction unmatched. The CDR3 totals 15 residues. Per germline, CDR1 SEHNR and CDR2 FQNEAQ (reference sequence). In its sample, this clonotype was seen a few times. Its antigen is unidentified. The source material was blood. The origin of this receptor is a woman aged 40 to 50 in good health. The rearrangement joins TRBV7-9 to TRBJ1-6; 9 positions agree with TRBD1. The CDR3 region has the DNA TGTGCCAGCAGCTCGACCGGGACAGGGAGTTCACCCCTCCACTTT. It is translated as CASSSTGTGSSPLHF.